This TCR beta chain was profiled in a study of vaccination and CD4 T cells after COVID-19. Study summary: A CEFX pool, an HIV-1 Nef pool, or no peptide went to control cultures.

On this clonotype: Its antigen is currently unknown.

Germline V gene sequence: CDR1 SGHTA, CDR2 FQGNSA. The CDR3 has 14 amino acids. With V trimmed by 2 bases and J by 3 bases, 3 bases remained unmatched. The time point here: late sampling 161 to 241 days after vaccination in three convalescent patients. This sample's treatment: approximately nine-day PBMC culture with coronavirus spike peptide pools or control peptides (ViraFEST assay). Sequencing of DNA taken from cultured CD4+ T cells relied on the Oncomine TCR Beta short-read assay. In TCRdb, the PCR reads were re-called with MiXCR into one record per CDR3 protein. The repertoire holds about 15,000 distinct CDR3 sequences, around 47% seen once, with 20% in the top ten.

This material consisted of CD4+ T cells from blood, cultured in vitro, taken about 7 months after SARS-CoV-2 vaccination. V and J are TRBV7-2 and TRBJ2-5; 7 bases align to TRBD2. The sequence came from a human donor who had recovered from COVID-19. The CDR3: CASSLTLAEETQYF. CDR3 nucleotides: TGTGCCAGCAGCTTAACCCTAGCGGAAGAGACCCAGTACTTC.